The next 25 T cell receptor beta chains were all read from a single sample in a study of T-cell memory formation after mild COVID-19. TCRdb reprocessed the 5' RACE reads via MiXCR and lists one record per CDR3 protein. The sample holds approximately 400,000 distinct CDR3 sequences; approximately 19% are singletons and the top ten take around a fifth. Input material: PBMCs or a T cell subset sorted from them (not recorded which). These receptors were taken from a man between 18 and 35 years old who had mild COVID-19 (a few samples of this study predate the infection). Cell type and time point are not known.

This clonotype appeared a few times. This chain links TRBV3-1 with TRBJ2-7; 8 bases line up with TRBD1. CDR1 is LGHDT and CDR2 is YNNKEL in the germline V gene (reference sequence). V shed 3 bases and J 3 bases; nucleotides not matched to a gene: 10. CDR3 length equals 16 residues. CDR3 sequence reads: CASSQAFGQGSYEQYF. The CDR3, as DNA: TGTGCCAGCAGCCAGGCTTTTGGACAGGGAAGCTACGAGCAGTACTTC.

This clonotype came up a few times. CDR3 in amino acids: CASKVWRRDGTEAFF. The CDR3 nucleotides read TGCGCCAGCAAGGTTTGGAGGAGGGACGGCACTGAAGCTTTCTTT. The chain combines TRBV5-1 with TRBJ1-1; TRBD1 is a possible D gene (5 bases). CDR1 and CDR2 from the germline V gene are SGHRS and YFSETQ. This CDR3 region has 15 residues. V lost 6 bases to trimming and J lost 4 bases, with 19 bases between them.

This chain links TRBV7-2 with TRBJ2-4; perhaps TRBD2 as D (6 bases). CDR3 length: 16 amino acids. V lost 5 bases, J lost 4 bases, and 18 bases lay in between. Germline CDR1 SGHTA, CDR2 FQGNSA. CDR3 residues: CASSPDGGWLKNIQYF. The CDR3 DNA is TGTGCCAGCAGCCCGGACGGGGGTTGGTTGAAAAACATTCAGTACTTC. Full variable domain (rest looked up from reference TRBV7-2 and TRBJ2-4): GAGVSQSPSNKVTEKGKDVELRCDPISGHTALYWYRQSLGQGLEFLIYFQGNSAPDKSGLPSDRFSAERTGGSVSTLTIQRTQQEDSAVYLCASSPDGGWLKNIQYFGAGTRLSVL.

This rearrangement joins TRBV4-2 to TRBJ2-7, with 7 bases aligning to TRBD2. The CDR3 totals 15 residues. Germline V gene data show CDR1 as LGHNA and CDR2 as YNFKEQ. The V segment lost 0 bases and the J segment 0 bases; nucleotides outside the gene matches: 2. The CDR3 is CASSQDRGDSYEQYV. The CDR3 nucleotides read TGTGCCAGCAGCCAAGATCGGGGGGACTCCTACGAGCAGTACGTC.

The table lists this clonotype with a few counts. The J gene is TRBJ2-1, the V gene TRBV7-2; tentatively, D is TRBD2 (5 bases). V lost 8 bases and J lost 5, with 13 bases in between. The CDR3 length is 13 residues. Germline V gene data show CDR1 as SGHTA and CDR2 as FQGNSA. CDR3: CASEGGPNNEQFF. The CDR3 bases are TGTGCCAGCGAGGGTGGCCCGAACAATGAGCAGTTCTTC.

This clonotype showed up just a few times. V usage is TRBV7-9 and J usage is TRBJ2-5; 10 bases agree with TRBD1. CDR3 size: 16 residues. Germline CDR1 is SEHNR and CDR2 is FQNEAQ (reference sequence). V was clipped by 5 bases and J by 3 bases; unmatched bases: 9. The DNA of the CDR3 is TGTGCCAGCAGCCCAGGGACAGGGGCTACGAAAGAGACCCAGTACTTC. It specifies CASSPGTGATKETQYF.

This chain connects TRBV12-3 or TRBV12-4 to TRBJ2-2; D remains unclear. Trimming pared 5 bases from V and 3 bases from J, leaving 13 bases between. CDR3 length equals 15 residues. The CDR3 DNA reads TGTGCCAGCAGTCAGCAAACTTATTACACCGGGGAGCTGTTTTTT. Translated, it gives CASSQQTYYTGELFF.

The genes are TRBV4-1 and TRBJ1-5, with a weak D call TRBD1 (6 bases). The length of the CDR3 is 14 residues. The germline V and J ends were trimmed by 3 bases and 6 bases, with 12 bases remaining between them. Germline V gene lookup returns CDR1 MGHRA and CDR2 YSYEKL. The CDR3 DNA reads as TGCGCCAGCAGCCAGCACAGGGAGAGTCAGCCCCAGCATTTT. Translation gives CASSQHRESQPQHF.

The V and J genes are TRBV16 and TRBJ2-7; a weak D match, TRBD1 (6 bases). The CDR3 consists of 14 residues. Trimming cost V 2 bases and J 5 bases, with 13 bases left between them. Germline lookup yields CDR1 KGHSY and CDR2 FQNENV. CDR3 loop: CASSQAGAQHEQYF. In DNA, the CDR3 is TGTGCCAGCAGCCAAGCAGGGGCGCAGCACGAGCAGTACTTC. Full variable domain (outside the CDR3, taken from reference TRBV16 and TRBJ2-7): GEEVAQTPKHLVRGEGQKAKLYCAPIKGHSYVFWYQQVLKNEFKFLISFQNENVFDETGMPKERFSAKCLPNSPCSLEIQATKLEDSAVYFCASSQAGAQHEQYFGPGTRLTVT.

V is TRBV25-1 and J is TRBJ2-5, with D possibly TRBD1 on 6 matching bases. V was cut by 2 bases and J by 5 bases, with 12 bases left in between. Germline CDR1 MGHDK, CDR2 SYGVNS. The CDR3 runs 14 residues. Here the CDR3 reads CASSEAGAWETQYF. CDR3 DNA sequence: TGTGCCAGCAGTGAAGCAGGGGCGTGGGAGACCCAGTACTTC.

This clonotype has a count of ten or more. The V and J genes are TRBV5-1 and TRBJ2-1; D possibly uses TRBD1 or TRBD2 (5 bases each). Between the trimmed V and J ends, which lost 0 bases and 7 bases, there was a span of 17 bases. CDR3 length: 16 amino acids. The germline gives CDR1 SGHRS, CDR2 YFSETQ. CDR3 protein: CASSLGAQLGVNEQFF. In nucleotides, the CDR3 is TGCGCCAGCAGCTTGGGGGCCCAACTAGGGGTGAATGAGCAGTTCTTC.

The chain couples TRBV4-2 to TRBJ2-7; 8 positions match TRBD2. J was trimmed by 2 bases and V by 4 bases; bases with no gene match: 7. This CDR3 contains 15 residues. Germline V gives CDR1 LGHNA, CDR2 YNFKEQ. CDR3 nucleotides: TGTGCCAGCAGCCGGGATCAGCGGGGGACCTACGAGCAGTACTTC. It translates to CASSRDQRGTYEQYF.

The rearrangement joins TRBV5-1 to TRBJ1-2; 9 nucleotides align to TRBD1. The CDR3 sequence is 14 residues long. Germline values: CDR1 SGHRS, CDR2 YFSETQ. V shed 4 bases and J 4 bases; nucleotides not matched to a gene: 5. The chain's CDR3 is CASSPQGATYGYTF. DNA of the CDR3: TGCGCCAGCAGCCCACAGGGGGCTACCTATGGCTACACCTTC. Full variable domain (missing parts from reference TRBV5-1 and TRBJ1-2): KAGVTQTPRYLIKTRGQQVTLSCSPISGHRSVSWYQQTPGQGLQFLFEYFSETQRNKGNFPGRFSGRQFSNSRSEMNVSTLELGDSALYLCASSPQGATYGYTFGSGTRLTVV.

This chain connects TRBV7-8 to TRBJ1-1, with no clear D. From germline, CDR1 is SGHVS and CDR2 FQNEAQ. The length of the CDR3 is 16 residues. The ends were cut back, 2 bases at V and 2 bases at J, with 15 bases in the middle. CDR3: CASSLYAQTTNTEAFF. For the CDR3, the DNA is TGTGCCAGCAGCTTATATGCACAGACTACTAACACTGAAGCTTTCTTT.

The chain uses TRBV5-5 and TRBJ1-1; D gene ambiguous. The CDR3 is made up of 13 amino acids. Per germline, CDR1 SGHKS and CDR2 YYEKEE (reference sequence). V was pared by 2 bases and J by 4 bases, with 9 bases between. CDR3 in DNA: TGTGCCAGCAGCTTTAGGCGGACCACTGAAGCTTTCTTT. Protein product: CASSFRRTTEAFF.

This chain joins TRBV7-2 and TRBJ2-1, with 8 bases that match TRBD2. This CDR3 region has 13 residues. CDR1 SGHTA and CDR2 FQGNSA come from the germline V gene. Unmatched junction bases numbered 5, after V lost 5 bases and J lost 8 bases. This chain's CDR3 is CASSLTSGDEQFF. DNA for the CDR3: TGTGCCAGCAGCCTTACTAGCGGCGATGAGCAGTTCTTC.

There are a few counts of this clonotype. The CDR3 nucleotides are TGTGCCAGCAGTTACTCCAGGGGGCAGGGGACTGAAGCTTTCTTT. Translation gives CASSYSRGQGTEAFF. This chain connects TRBV6-5 to TRBJ1-1, with 8 bases fitting TRBD1. V lost 0 bases, J lost 5 bases, and 5 bases stayed unmatched. This CDR3 spans 15 amino acids. Germline V lookup: CDR1 MNHEY, CDR2 SVGAGI.

This chain uses TRBV5-1 with TRBJ1-2, with 10 bases that match TRBD1. This CDR3 comprises 15 residues. Germline V lookup: CDR1 SGHRS, CDR2 YFSETQ. V lost 4 bases, J lost 4 bases, and 7 bases stayed unmatched. This chain's CDR3 is CASSPSGTGVYGYTF. CDR3 DNA sequence: TGCGCCAGCAGCCCCTCCGGGACAGGGGTCTATGGCTACACCTTC.

This clonotype has just a few counts. J is TRBJ2-6 and V is TRBV2; unclear D gene. Germline CDR1 SNHLY, CDR2 FYNNEI. The CDR3 is 13 residues long. Trimming cost V 6 bases and J 3 bases, with 6 bases left between them. The CDR3 loop reads CASRNLGANVLTF. The CDR3 DNA follows: TGTGCCAGCAGGAATCTTGGGGCCAACGTCCTGACTTTC.

Only a few counts were recorded for this clonotype. The rearrangement joins TRBV7-9 to TRBJ2-1; D is ambiguous. The CDR3 sequence is 14 residues long. Per the germline V gene, CDR1 is SEHNR and CDR2 is FQNEAQ (reference sequence). Trimming cost V 5 bases and J 8 bases, with 16 bases left between them. CDR3 residues: CASSPGMRYDEQFF. CDR3 DNA sequence: TGTGCCAGCAGCCCGGGCATGAGGTACGATGAGCAGTTCTTC.

This clonotype showed up just a few times. The V gene is TRBV5-1, the J gene TRBJ2-3; possible D gene TRBD2, 5 bases. The V gene's germline CDR1 is SGHRS and CDR2 YFSETQ. The CDR3 sequence is 15 residues long. Trimming removed 1 base from V and 1 base from J, with 10 bases in between. The CDR3 region is CASSLKRPRTDTQYF. The CDR3 DNA follows: TGCGCCAGCAGCTTGAAGCGGCCCCGCACAGATACGCAGTATTTT.

This clonotype came up a few times. This chain connects TRBV5-1 to TRBJ2-1; either TRBD1 or TRBD2 may fit D (5 bases each). Germline-derived CDR1 and CDR2 are SGHRS and YFSETQ. This CDR3 contains 14 residues. V was cut by 4 bases and J by 7 bases, with 15 bases left in between. The CDR3 nucleotides are TGCGCCAGCAGCCCCCGGGACCCAACGAATGAGCAGTTCTTC. Its translation: CASSPRDPTNEQFF.

This clonotype was counted ten times or more. The chain is built from TRBV7-9 and TRBJ2-7; no clear D. CDR3 length equals 11 residues. The V end lost 5 bases, the J end lost 7 bases, and 9 bases lay between the germline ends. Germline V gene lookup returns CDR1 SEHNR and CDR2 FQNEAQ (reference sequence). CDR3 DNA: TGTGCCAGCAGCCGATACAGAGAGCAGTACTTC. Translated, it gives CASSRYREQYF.

This clonotype was recorded a few times. The genes are TRBV11-3 and TRBJ2-3; no definite D call. This CDR3 is 14 amino acids long. V was trimmed by 5 bases and J by 4 bases, leaving 13 bases between them. Germline V gives CDR1 SGHNT, CDR2 YENEEA. As DNA, the CDR3 is TGTGCCAGCAGCACAGCTGGTGGTCCAGATACGCAGTATTTT. Protein sequence: CASSTAGGPDTQYF.

J is TRBJ2-1 and V is TRBV7-2; D not certain. The CDR3 has 15 residues. Trimming left V 5 bases short and J 6 bases short, with 17 bases between. CDR1 is SGHTA, CDR2 FQGNSA, per germline. The CDR3 DNA follows: TGTGCCAGCAGCCCCGGTTGGGCGGAAGGCAATGAGCAGTTCTTC. This gives the protein CASSPGWAEGNEQFF.